Listed below are T cell receptor beta chains from one sample, sequenced in a study of blood T cell repertoires in COVID-19. Produced via immunoSEQ multiplex PCR; TCRdb's table is partial and in-frame only. This table holds around 260,000 clones, approximately 89% found once. Sequenced: peripheral blood. Source of these receptors: a woman between 65 and 79 years old with COVID-19, enrolled during active disease. Both conserved end residues are part of each CDR3. A D gene is named only where the DNA matches it firmly. Rows may omit the clone size; those that give it use once, few, many or a size class.

TRBV4-1	.	.	TRBJ2-6	CASSQERQVAVSGANVLTF	TGCGCCAGCAGCCAGGAACGACAGGTAGCCGTCTCTGGGGCCAACGTCCTGACTTTC
TRBV7-2	.	TRBD2	TRBJ2-3	CASSLVSTSGRGPDTQYF	TGTGCCAGCAGCTTAGTGTCTACTAGCGGGAGGGGCCCAGATACGCAGTATTTT
TRBV7-9	.	.	TRBJ2-7	CASSLGVHTGYNEQYF	TGTGCCAGCAGCTTAGGAGTCCACACAGGGTACAACGAGCAGTACTTC
TRBV5-4	.	TRBD1	TRBJ1-2	CASSPDRAGGYTF	TGTGCCAGCAGCCCCGACAGGGCCGGCGGCTACACCTTC
TRBV19	.	TRBD2	TRBJ2-5	CASKTSGRSETQYF	TGTGCCAGCAAGACTAGCGGGAGAAGTGAGACCCAGTACTTC
TRBV4-3	once	TRBD2	TRBJ2-7	CASSQTSGSPHYEQYF	TGCGCCAGCAGCCAAACTAGCGGGAGTCCCCACTACGAGCAGTACTTC
TRBV4-1	.	TRBD2	TRBJ2-1	CASSQDFPSGSIDEQFF	TGCGCCAGCAGCCAAGATTTTCCTAGCGGGAGTATTGATGAGCAGTTCTTC
TRBV7-9	.	.	TRBJ2-3	CASSQATDTQYF	TGTGCCAGCAGCCAAGCAACAGATACGCAGTATTTT
TRBV28	.	.	TRBJ1-4	CASSPASGTRNEKLFF	TGTGCCAGCAGTCCTGCATCCGGTACGAGGAATGAAAAACTGTTTTTT
TRBV6-1	once	TRBD1	TRBJ2-3	CASSEGGSTDTQYF	TGTGCCAGCAGCGAAGGGGGCTCGACAGATACGCAGTATTTT
TRBV9	.	TRBD2	TRBJ2-3	CASSEGTSGRGADTQYF	TGTGCCAGCAGCGAGGGGACTAGCGGGAGGGGGGCAGATACGCAGTATTTT
TRBV28	.	TRBD1	TRBJ1-3	CASSLYDRVSGNTIYF	TGTGCCAGCAGTTTATATGACAGGGTTTCTGGAAACACCATATATTTT
TRBV5-1	few	.	TRBJ1-4	CASSLASANEKLFF	TGCGCCAGCAGCTTGGCTAGCGCTAATGAAAAACTGTTTTTT
TRBV18	.	TRBD1	TRBJ1-4	CASSQRGQKNEKLFF	TGTGCCAGCTCCCAACGGGGACAGAAGAATGAAAAACTGTTTTTT
TRBV5-8	.	TRBD1	TRBJ1-2	CAVTGQGTYGYTF	TGTGCCGTAACGGGACAGGGGACCTATGGCTACACCTTC
TRBV2	.	TRBD2	TRBJ2-5	CATKRGGSETQYF	TGTGCCACTAAACGGGGAGGGTCGGAGACCCAGTACTTC
TRBV28	.	TRBD1	TRBJ1-5	CARKVRDRNHQPQHF	TGTGCCAGAAAGGTTCGGGACAGGAATCATCAGCCCCAGCATTTT
TRBV4-3	few	.	TRBJ2-7	CASSQEAWGRNYYYEQYF	TGCGCCAGCAGCCAAGAGGCCTGGGGCCGTAACTACTACTACGAGCAGTACTTC
TRBV29-1	.	TRBD1	TRBJ2-1	CSVDLTDRVYNEQFF	TGCAGCGTTGATCTCACGGACAGGGTCTACAATGAGCAGTTCTTC
TRBV9	.	.	TRBJ1-3	CASSVADGGSGNTIYF	TGTGCCAGCAGCGTAGCTGACGGAGGCTCTGGAAACACCATATATTTT
TRBV7-8	.	.	TRBJ2-7	CASSTQGRYEQYF	TGTGCCAGCAGCACACAGGGTCGCTACGAGCAGTACTTC
TRBV6-5	.	TRBD1	TRBJ1-5	CASRGTGGQPQHF	TGTGCCAGCAGGGGGACAGGGGGTCAGCCCCAGCATTTT
TRBV2	.	.	TRBJ1-6	CASRQGGNSPLHF	TGTGCCAGCAGACAGGGTGGTAATTCACCCCTCCACTTT
TRBV11-2	.	.	TRBJ2-5	CASSLDGRISETQYF	TGTGCCAGCAGCTTAGACGGGAGAATTTCGGAGACCCAGTACTTC
TRBV29-1	.	TRBD2	TRBJ2-5	CSVDPIAGGLSETQYF	TGCAGCGTTGATCCAATAGCGGGAGGTTTATCAGAGACCCAGTACTTC
TRBV19	.	TRBD1	TRBJ1-4	CASSVTGATNEKLFF	TGTGCCAGTAGTGTAACAGGGGCAACTAATGAAAAACTGTTTTTT
TRBV28	.	TRBD1	TRBJ1-6	CASSARQGNNSPLHF	TGTGCCAGCAGCGCTCGACAGGGGAATAATTCACCCCTCCACTTT
TRBV9	once	TRBD2	TRBJ2-5	CASSPSGWGETQYF	TGTGCCAGCAGCCCTAGCGGGTGGGGAGAGACCCAGTACTTC
TRBV9	.	TRBD1	TRBJ1-2	CASSVMPQGMRGYTF	TGTGCCAGCAGCGTTATGCCACAGGGGATGAGAGGCTACACCTTC
TRBV6-5	.	TRBD1	TRBJ2-7	CASRSGTGGNYEQYF	TGTGCCAGCAGATCCGGGACAGGGGGCAATTACGAGCAGTACTTC
TRBV11-1	.	.	TRBJ2-5	CASSTRTVQETQYF	TGTGCCAGCAGCACGAGGACAGTCCAAGAGACCCAGTACTTC
TRBV5-1	few	.	TRBJ1-5	CASRKDSNQPQHF	TGCGCCAGCAGGAAGGACTCCAATCAGCCCCAGCATTTT
TRBV28	.	TRBD1	TRBJ1-1	CASNPGQSTEAFF	TGTGCCAGCAACCCGGGACAGTCGACTGAAGCTTTCTTT
TRBV6-2/TRBV6-3	.	.	TRBJ2-7	CASSYDSNRHSYEQYF	TGTGCCAGCAGTTACGACAGTAACAGGCACTCCTACGAGCAGTACTTC
TRBV18	.	TRBD1	TRBJ2-2	CASSQGQGAPTGELFF	TGTGCCAGCTCACAGGGACAGGGGGCTCCCACCGGGGAGCTGTTTTTT
TRBV12-3/TRBV12-4	.	.	TRBJ2-5	CASSSGRETQYF	TGTGCCAGCAGTTCTGGGAGAGAGACCCAGTACTTC
TRBV12-3/TRBV12-4	.	.	TRBJ1-2	CASSLGINYGYTF	TGTGCCAGCAGTTTGGGCATTAACTATGGCTACACCTTC
TRBV24-1	.	TRBD1	TRBJ1-5	CATSDRGSEPQHF	TGTGCCACCTCAGACAGGGGCAGTGAGCCCCAGCATTTT
TRBV5-1	once	TRBD2	TRBJ2-5	CASSTSTGEGETQYF	TGCGCCAGCAGCACCTCCACCGGGGAGGGAGAGACCCAGTACTTC
TRBV4-2	.	.	TRBJ2-1	CASSQGREQFF	TGTGCCAGCAGCCAGGGGAGGGAGCAGTTCTTC
TRBV6-5	once	.	TRBJ1-6	CASSSQGSPNSPLHF	TGTGCCAGCAGTTCCCAGGGGTCTCCGAATTCACCCCTCCACTTT
TRBV19	.	TRBD1	TRBJ1-4	CASSISLSTGYEKLFF	TGTGCCAGTAGTATATCTCTCTCGACAGGGTATGAAAAACTGTTTTTT
TRBV6-6	few	TRBD1	TRBJ2-7	CASSSGQGAPYEQYF	TGTGCCAGCAGTTCCGGACAGGGGGCCCCCTACGAGCAGTACTTC
TRBV5-1	.	TRBD2	TRBJ2-2	CASSSLGSGGANTGELFF	TGCGCCAGCAGCTCCCTGGGTAGCGGGGGCGCGAACACCGGGGAGCTGTTTTTT
TRBV6-5	.	TRBD2	TRBJ2-7	CASSRPGRASGEQYF	TGTGCCAGCAGCCGACCCGGTCGGGCTAGCGGCGAGCAGTACTTC
TRBV4-2	.	TRBD2	TRBJ2-5	CASSQDVRTSGQETQYF	TGTGCCAGCAGCCAAGATGTCAGGACTAGCGGCCAAGAGACCCAGTACTTC
TRBV29-1	.	TRBD1	TRBJ2-7	CSVEGQGASEQYF	TGCAGCGTTGAAGGACAGGGGGCTAGCGAGCAGTACTTC
TRBV28	.	.	TRBJ1-1	CASTPQVVYMNTEAFF	TGTGCCAGCACCCCCCAGGTGGTATACATGAACACTGAAGCTTTCTTT
TRBV24-1	.	.	TRBJ1-1	CATSDSGESAPIGTEAFF	TGTGCCACCAGTGATTCCGGGGAATCCGCCCCCATTGGAACTGAAGCTTTCTTT
TRBV6-4	.	.	TRBJ2-1	CASSHGPGSEQFF	TGTGCCAGCAGTCACGGGCCAGGGTCGGAGCAGTTCTTC
TRBV5-1	.	.	TRBJ2-6	CASSLTESGANVLTF	TGCGCCAGCAGCCTTACAGAGTCTGGGGCCAACGTCCTGACTTTC
TRBV7-3	.	TRBD2	TRBJ2-2	CASSAGGETGELFF	TGTGCCAGCAGCGCGGGAGGGGAAACCGGGGAGCTGTTTTTT
TRBV6-1	.	.	TRBJ1-1	CASSKTDRNTEAFF	TGTGCCAGCAGTAAAACAGACCGGAACACTGAAGCTTTCTTT
TRBV2	once	TRBD1	TRBJ2-5	CASSENRGIQETQYF	TGTGCCAGCAGTGAGAACAGGGGGATTCAAGAGACCCAGTACTTC
TRBV19	.	.	TRBJ1-5	CASSPPGGNQPQHF	TGTGCCAGTAGCCCCCCGGGGGGTAATCAGCCCCAGCATTTT